Listed here are 29 T cell receptor beta chains from one sample, sequenced in a study of T cell repertoires in cytomegalovirus infection. TCRdb redid the calling of the reads with MiXCR, one entry per CDR3 protein. The sample has about 260,000 distinct CDR3 sequences, approximately 15% seen once. Sequencing input: PBMCs. The receptors originated from a human donor in good health (CMV status not recorded). Some clones in this sample may be carry-over from other donors' samples.

This clonotype was detected many times. The V and J genes are TRBV7-6 and TRBJ1-5; D not certain. Germline CDR1 SGHVS, CDR2 FNYEAQ. The CDR3 covers 17 residues. Trimming removed 5 bases at V and 0 bases at J, with 17 bases between. CDR3 sequence: CASSPGRRVDSNQPQHF. For the CDR3, the DNA is TGTGCCAGCAGCCCTGGACGTCGGGTAGATAGCAATCAGCCCCAGCATTTT.

The J gene is TRBJ2-7, the V gene TRBV28; 7 bases are shared with TRBD1. Germline-derived CDR1 and CDR2 are MDHEN and SYDVKM. Trimming removed 7 bases from V and 0 bases from J; junction bases left unmatched: 6. This CDR3 comprises 14 residues. CDR3 coding DNA: TGTGCCAGCAAAAGGACAGGTTACTCCTACGAGCAGTACTTC. This codes for CASKRTGYSYEQYF. The variable domain in full, with the rest retrieved from reference TRBV28 and TRBJ2-7, is DVKVTQSSRYLVKRTGEKVFLECVQDMDHENMFWYRQDPGLGLRLIYFSYDVKMKEKGDIPEGYSVSREKKERFSLILESASTNQTSMYLCASKRTGYSYEQYFGPGTRLTVT.

Points on this clonotype: The conserved phenylalanine or tryptophan normally closing the CDR3 is absent here, so this likely arose from a read error. V gene TRBV5-6 combines with J gene TRBJ1-1, with D possibly TRBD1 on 5 matching bases. CDR1 SGHDT and CDR2 YYEEEE come from the germline V gene. V lost 2 bases and J lost 8, with 22 bases in between. The CDR3 contains 16 residues. The CDR3 loop is CASSFTGSQGTNEAFV. DNA of the CDR3: TGTGCCAGCAGCTTCACCGGATCTCAGGGAACTAACGAAGCTTTCGTT.

This clonotype was picked up a small number of times. The chain carries TRBV3-1 and TRBJ2-7, with no clear D. The CDR3 covers 14 residues. The germline V gene has CDR1 LGHDT and CDR2 YNNKEL (reference sequence). Trimming cost V 1 base and J 7 bases, with 14 bases left between them. Here the CDR3 DNA reads TGTGCCAGCAGCCAAGTTAGTCGACGGCGAGAGCAGTACTTC. Residues: CASSQVSRRREQYF.

The chain links TRBV29-1 to TRBJ1-4; D is uncertain. Germline V gene lookup returns CDR1 SQVTM and CDR2 ANQGSEA. V was cut by 3 bases and J by 6 bases, with 11 bases left in between. CDR3 length: 13 amino acids. CDR3 amino acids: CSVEGPGYEKLFF. CDR3 bases: TGCAGCGTTGAGGGCCCCGGCTATGAAAAACTGTTTTTT.

This clonotype was seen ten or more times. The chain uses TRBV7-2 and TRBJ2-6, with unresolved D. This CDR3 is built from 16 residues. In germline, CDR1 is SGHTA, CDR2 FQGNSA. The V and J ends lost 2 bases and 0 bases respectively, with 8 bases between them. In DNA, the CDR3 is TGTGCCAGCAGCTTAACAACCAACTCTGGGGCCAACGTCCTGACTTTC. Residues: CASSLTTNSGANVLTF.

V usage is TRBV7-9 and J usage is TRBJ1-1; possible D gene TRBD1, 5 bases. The germline CDR1 and CDR2 sequences are SEHNR and FQNEAQ (reference sequence). Trimming cost V 3 bases and J 0 bases, with 11 bases left between them. The CDR3 extends over 15 amino acids. The CDR3 DNA reads TGTGCCAGCAGCTTCTTACAGGCTCTGAACACTGAAGCTTTCTTT. Amino acid sequence: CASSFLQALNTEAFF.

This chain joins TRBV20-1 and TRBJ2-7; perhaps TRBD2 as D (5 bases). Germline CDR1 DFQATT, CDR2 SNEGSKA (reference sequence). V lost 3 bases, J lost 3 bases, and 18 bases lay in between. This CDR3 is 15 amino acids long. The CDR3 region has the DNA TGCAGTGCTAGGACCCGTCGGATCGGGGTCTACGAGCAGTACTTC. The encoded protein is CSARTRRIGVYEQYF.

This clonotype has a handful of counts. This sequence joins TRBV2 and TRBJ2-2, with D possibly matching TRBD1 (5 bases). The CDR3 spans 15 residues. CDR1 and CDR2 from the germline V gene are SNHLY and FYNNEI. V lost 7 bases and J lost 3, with 15 bases in between. The CDR3 DNA sequence: TGTGCCAGCAAATCGCAGGGAAGCGACACCGGGGAGCTGTTTTTT. This sequence encodes CASKSQGSDTGELFF.

This clonotype was found many times. J is TRBJ2-1 and V is TRBV7-3; 13 nucleotides agree with TRBD2. Germline-derived CDR1 and CDR2 are SGHTA and FQGTGA. The CDR3 spans 17 residues. J gave up 7 bases and V 4 bases, and 10 bases lay outside the gene matches. CDR3: CASSSTLAGGLGNEQFF. The DNA of the CDR3 is TGTGCCAGCAGCTCAACACTAGCGGGAGGGTTAGGGAATGAGCAGTTCTTC.

This clonotype was recorded at least ten times. The rearrangement uses TRBV7-6 and TRBJ2-2, with 11 bases that match TRBD2. Germline V lookup: CDR1 SGHVS, CDR2 FNYEAQ. The ends lost 1 base at V and 0 bases at J; junction bases unmatched: 4. This CDR3 has 18 residues. The CDR3 bases are TGTGCCAGCAGCTTAGACGCTAGCGGGGGGTCGAACACCGGGGAGCTGTTTTTT. Its translation is CASSLDASGGSNTGELFF.

This clonotype was counted between two and nine times. This sequence joins TRBV29-1 and TRBJ2-1; no reliable D call. V lost 4 bases and J 0 bases, leaving 10 bases between the germline ends. The CDR3 sequence is 14 residues long. Germline V gene sequence: CDR1 SQVTM, CDR2 ANQGSEA. CDR3 bases: TGCAGCGTTGTGACCCGTAGCTCCTACAATGAGCAGTTCTTC. This gives the protein CSVVTRSSYNEQFF.

This clonotype came up many times. V gene TRBV7-9 combines with J gene TRBJ1-5, with unresolved D. Trimming took off 5 bases at V and 9 bases at J, with 17 bases between the two ends. The CDR3 is made up of 14 amino acids. Germline CDR1 and CDR2: SEHNR and FQNEAQ (reference sequence). This chain's CDR3 is CASSGDTVGGPQHF. DNA for the CDR3: TGTGCCAGCAGCGGTGACACCGTTGGTGGGCCCCAGCATTTT.

This clonotype turned up a few times. This rearrangement joins TRBV7-8 to TRBJ2-3, with D tentatively TRBD1 (6 bases). CDR3 length equals 13 residues. Germline assignment: CDR1 SGHVS and CDR2 FQNEAQ. V lost 3 bases and J 6 bases, leaving 10 bases between the germline ends. CDR3: CASSFLRGDTQYF. In nucleotides, the CDR3 is TGTGCCAGCAGCTTTTTGAGGGGGGATACGCAGTATTTT. Complete variable domain (other parts from reference TRBV7-8 and TRBJ2-3): GAGVSQSPRYKVAKRGQDVALRCDPISGHVSLFWYQQALGQGPEFLTYFQNEAQLDKSGLPSDRFFAERPEGSVSTLKIQRTQQEDSAVYLCASSFLRGDTQYFGPGTRLTVL.

The chain joins TRBV5-6 to TRBJ2-1; 15 bases agree with TRBD2. The CDR3 consists of 16 residues. Germline V lookup: CDR1 SGHDT, CDR2 YYEEEE. The V segment lost 4 bases and the J segment 4 bases; nucleotides outside the gene matches: 3. The CDR3 protein is CASSRTSGRAYNEQFF. CDR3 DNA: TGTGCCAGCAGCCGGACTAGCGGGAGGGCTTACAATGAGCAGTTCTTC.

The chain recombines TRBV28 with TRBJ2-5; 9 bases map to TRBD1. CDR1 and CDR2 (germline): MDHEN, SYDVKM. The CDR3 covers 16 residues. The V segment lost 5 bases and the J segment 4 bases; nucleotides outside the gene matches: 11. The CDR3 bases are TGTGCCAGCAGTCCGGCGGGACAGGGAGCGAGAGAGACCCAGTACTTC. It specifies CASSPAGQGARETQYF.

The chain combines TRBV29-1 with TRBJ2-5, with D hard to call. V lost 3 bases, J lost 0 bases, and 5 bases lay in between. The CDR3 totals 12 residues. The germline V gene has CDR1 SQVTM and CDR2 ANQGSEA. CDR3 in DNA: TGCAGCGTTGACCTCAACCAAGAGACCCAGTACTTC. It is translated as CSVDLNQETQYF.

This clonotype came up many times. The chain has TRBV2 and TRBJ2-1, with D perhaps TRBD1 (5 bases). The CDR3 is 12 amino acids. V dropped 7 bases and J dropped 6 bases, with 10 bases sitting between them. CDR1 is SNHLY and CDR2 is FYNNEI in the germline V gene. The DNA of the CDR3 is TGTGCCAGCAAAGGGGCGCCCAATGAGCAGTTCTTC. It translates to CASKGAPNEQFF.

This clonotype came up a few times. The gene calls are TRBV19 and TRBJ2-5; D perhaps matches TRBD1 (5 bases). V was trimmed by 10 bases and J by 4 bases, leaving 16 bases between them. Per germline, CDR1 LNHDA and CDR2 SQIVND (reference sequence). There are 13 residues in the CDR3. The CDR3 loop reads CATTDSRRETQYF. DNA for the CDR3: TGTGCCACTACCGACAGCAGAAGAGAGACCCAGTACTTC.

This clonotype was seen at least ten times. V and J are TRBV11-2 and TRBJ2-1, with 10 positions matching TRBD1. This CDR3 is 15 amino acids long. Trimming removed 3 bases from V and 11 bases from J; junction bases left unmatched: 10. Germline V gene data show CDR1 as SGHAT and CDR2 as FQNNGV. The DNA of the CDR3 is TGTGCCAGCAGCTTGGGGCGACAGGGGGCCGTTAAGCAGTTCTTC. Translation gives CASSLGRQGAVKQFF.

The chain combines TRBV7-2 with TRBJ2-2, with D hard to call. V dropped 5 bases and J dropped 1 base, with 8 bases sitting between them. Germline loops: CDR1 SGHTA, CDR2 FQGNSA. This CDR3 contains 14 residues. The CDR3 spells CASSPELNTGELFF. The CDR3 DNA is TGTGCCAGCAGCCCGGAACTGAACACCGGGGAGCTGTTTTTT.

This clonotype was counted many times. V usage is TRBV28 and J usage is TRBJ2-1, with D possibly being TRBD2 (5 bases). The CDR3 contains 16 residues. Between the trimmed V and J ends, which lost 3 bases and 2 bases, there was a span of 14 bases. In germline, CDR1 is MDHEN, CDR2 SYDVKM. CDR3 DNA: TGTGCCAGCAGTTTGGGTCGACGGGGTGCCTACAATGAGCAGTTCTTC. The encoded protein is CASSLGRRGAYNEQFF.

This clonotype was observed many times. The chain recombines TRBV7-6 with TRBJ2-2, with 7 bases matching TRBD1. V gave up 1 base and J gave up 1 base; unmatched junction bases: 0. Germline CDR1 and CDR2: SGHVS and FNYEAQ. The CDR3 has 15 amino acids. The CDR3 DNA sequence: TGTGCCAGCAGCTTAGGGACAGGGAACACCGGGGAGCTGTTTTTT. Its protein product is CASSLGTGNTGELFF.

The sample holds many counts of this clonotype. Here the CDR3 reads CASSEGELGGEKLFF. CDR3 sequence (DNA): TGTGCCAGCAGTGAAGGGGAACTAGGAGGTGAAAAACTGTTTTTT. The V and J genes are TRBV25-1 and TRBJ1-4; no clear D. The CDR3 runs to 15 residues. V lost 2 bases and J lost 7, with 14 bases in between. Germline CDR1 reads MGHDK; CDR2 reads SYGVNS. Using reference TRBV25-1 and TRBJ1-4 for the parts outside the CDR3, the full variable domain is EADIYQTPRYLVIGTGKKITLECSQTMGHDKMYWYQQDPGMELHLIHYSYGVNSTEKGDLSSESTVSRIRTEHFPLTLESARPSHTSQYLCASSEGELGGEKLFFGSGTQLSVL.

This clonotype was seen repeatedly, ten times or more. This chain joins TRBV6-5 and TRBJ1-4; tentative D call: TRBD1 (5 bases). This CDR3 comprises 15 residues. Between the trimmed V and J ends, which lost 0 bases and 3 bases, there was a span of 8 bases. CDR1 and CDR2 (germline): MNHEY, SVGAGI. CDR3 loop: CASSYSGVPNEKLFF. The CDR3 region has the DNA TGTGCCAGCAGTTACTCGGGGGTCCCTAATGAAAAACTGTTTTTT.

This clonotype has ten or more counts. V and J are TRBV12-3 or TRBV12-4 and TRBJ2-1; 10 bases agree with TRBD2. The trim removed 7 bases at V and 5 bases at J, leaving 8 bases unmatched. This CDR3 contains 15 residues. The DNA for the CDR3 is TGTGCCAGCACCTTAGGGACTAGCGAGAACAATGAGCAGTTCTTC. Its translation is CASTLGTSENNEQFF.

This clonotype was counted ten times or more. The chain links TRBV7-2 to TRBJ1-1, with D hard to call. Trimming shortened V by 1 base and J by 6 bases, and 6 bases separated the two germline ends. This CDR3 spans 12 amino acids. CDR1 is SGHTA and CDR2 is FQGNSA in the germline V gene. CDR3 amino acids: CASSLGESEAFF. Written as DNA, the CDR3 is TGTGCCAGCAGCTTAGGTGAGTCTGAAGCTTTCTTT.

In this sample, this clonotype turned up many times. The chain employs TRBV5-5 and TRBJ2-7; D is undetermined. Germline V gives CDR1 SGHKS, CDR2 YYEKEE (reference sequence). V gave up 4 bases and J gave up 9 bases, with 14 bases separating them. The CDR3 spans 12 residues. This chain's CDR3 is CASSQHGLGQYF. As DNA, the CDR3 is TGTGCCAGCAGCCAACACGGTTTGGGGCAGTACTTC.

This clonotype has a handful of counts. The V and J genes are TRBV9 and TRBJ2-7; D gene ambiguous. The germline V and J ends were trimmed by 4 bases and 1 base, with 12 bases remaining between them. CDR1 SGDLS and CDR2 YYNGEE come from the germline V gene. This CDR3 spans 14 amino acids. CDR3 coding DNA: TGTGCCAGCAGCCGCGACGGGCTGTCCTACGAGCAGTACTTC. This sequence encodes CASSRDGLSYEQYF.